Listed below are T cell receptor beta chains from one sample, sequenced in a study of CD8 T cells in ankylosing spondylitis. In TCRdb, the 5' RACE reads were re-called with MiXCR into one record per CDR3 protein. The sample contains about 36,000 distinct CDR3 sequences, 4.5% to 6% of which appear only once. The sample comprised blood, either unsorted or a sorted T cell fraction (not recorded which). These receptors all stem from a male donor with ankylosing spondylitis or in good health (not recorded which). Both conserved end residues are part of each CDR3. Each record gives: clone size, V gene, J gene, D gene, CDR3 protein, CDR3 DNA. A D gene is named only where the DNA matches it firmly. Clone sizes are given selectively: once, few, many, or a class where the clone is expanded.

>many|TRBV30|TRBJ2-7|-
CAWSGGPNQPLLYEQYF
TGTGCCTGGAGTGGGGGACCTAACCAACCTCTACTCTACGAGCAGTACTTC
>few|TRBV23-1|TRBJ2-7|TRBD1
CASRPGQGAHEQYF
TGCGCCAGCAGACCCGGACAGGGGGCACACGAGCAGTACTTC
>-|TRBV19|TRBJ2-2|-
CASSPHAGELFF
TGTGCCAGTAGTCCCCACGCCGGGGAGCTGTTTTTT
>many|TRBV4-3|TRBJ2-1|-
CASSPVGGRHEQFF
TGCGCCAGCAGCCCCGTAGGGGGTAGGCATGAGCAGTTCTTC
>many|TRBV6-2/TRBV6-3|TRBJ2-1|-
CASRRVRDEQFF
TGTGCCAGCAGGAGAGTAAGGGATGAGCAGTTCTTC
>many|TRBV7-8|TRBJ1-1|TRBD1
CASSRDRAWGNTEAFF
TGTGCCAGCAGCCGGGACAGAGCTTGGGGAAACACTGAAGCTTTCTTT
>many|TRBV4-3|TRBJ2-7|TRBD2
CASSQDLPGRAYEQYF
TGCGCCAGCAGCCAAGATCTCCCAGGGAGGGCCTACGAGCAGTACTTC
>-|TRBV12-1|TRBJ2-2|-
CAMSFGLNSGELFF
TGTGCCATGAGCTTTGGGCTGAACTCCGGGGAGCTGTTTTTT
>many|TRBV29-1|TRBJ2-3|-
CSGRGYTSTDTQYF
TGCAGCGGCCGCGGCTATACTAGCACAGATACGCAGTATTTT
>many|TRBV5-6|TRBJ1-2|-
CASSRPDSEFYGYTF
TGTGCCAGCAGCCGACCGGACAGCGAGTTCTATGGCTACACCTTC
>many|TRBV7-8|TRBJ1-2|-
CASSYKTGFTNYGYTF
TGTGCCAGCAGCTATAAAACAGGGTTCACTAACTATGGCTACACCTTC
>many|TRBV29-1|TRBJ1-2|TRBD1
CSVDDRGSTGYTF
TGCAGCGTTGATGACAGGGGATCAACCGGCTACACCTTC
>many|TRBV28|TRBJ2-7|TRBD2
CASRKTSGAYEQYF
TGTGCCAGCAGAAAGACTAGCGGGGCCTACGAGCAGTACTTC
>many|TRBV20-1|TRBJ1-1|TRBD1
CSARADRGRDMNTEAFF
TGCAGTGCTAGAGCGGACAGGGGTCGGGACATGAACACTGAAGCTTTCTTT
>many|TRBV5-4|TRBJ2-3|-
CASSSVTDTQYF
TGTGCCAGCAGCTCGGTCACAGATACGCAGTATTTT
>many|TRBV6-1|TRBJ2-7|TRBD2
CASSALAGRHEQYF
TGTGCCAGCAGTGCCCTAGCGGGAAGGCACGAGCAGTACTTC
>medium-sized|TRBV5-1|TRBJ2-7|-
CASSLEYEQYF
TGCGCCAGCAGCTTGGAATACGAGCAGTACTTC
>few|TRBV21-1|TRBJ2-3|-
CASSSSSALNCTATQYF
TGTGCCAGCAGCAGCTCCTCCGCCTTGAATTGCACAGCTACGCAGTATTTT
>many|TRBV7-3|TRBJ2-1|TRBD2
CASSFGTSGSYNEQFF
TGTGCCAGCAGCTTCGGGACTAGCGGTTCTTACAATGAGCAGTTCTTC
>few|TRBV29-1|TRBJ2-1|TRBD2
CSVTSGRALNEQFF
TGCAGCGTCACTAGCGGGAGGGCGTTAAATGAGCAGTTCTTC